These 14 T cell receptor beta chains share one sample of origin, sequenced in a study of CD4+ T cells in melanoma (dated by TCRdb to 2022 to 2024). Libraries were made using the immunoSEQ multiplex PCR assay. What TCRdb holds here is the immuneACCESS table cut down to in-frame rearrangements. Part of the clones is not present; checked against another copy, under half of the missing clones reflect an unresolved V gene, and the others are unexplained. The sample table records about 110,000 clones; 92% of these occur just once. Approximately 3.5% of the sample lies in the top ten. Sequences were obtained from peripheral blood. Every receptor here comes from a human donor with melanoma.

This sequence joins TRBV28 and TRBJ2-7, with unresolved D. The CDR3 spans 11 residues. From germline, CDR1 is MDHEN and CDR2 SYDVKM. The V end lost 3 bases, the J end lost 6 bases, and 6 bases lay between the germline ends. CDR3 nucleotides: TGTGCCAGCAGTTTTCGAGGCGAGCAGTACTTC. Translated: CASSFRGEQYF.

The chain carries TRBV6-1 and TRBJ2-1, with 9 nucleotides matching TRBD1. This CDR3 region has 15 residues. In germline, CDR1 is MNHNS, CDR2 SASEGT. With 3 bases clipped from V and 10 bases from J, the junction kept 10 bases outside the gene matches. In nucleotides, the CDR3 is TGTGCCAGCAGTGACCGGGACAGGGTAGACGGGGAGCAGTTCTTC. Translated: CASSDRDRVDGEQFF.

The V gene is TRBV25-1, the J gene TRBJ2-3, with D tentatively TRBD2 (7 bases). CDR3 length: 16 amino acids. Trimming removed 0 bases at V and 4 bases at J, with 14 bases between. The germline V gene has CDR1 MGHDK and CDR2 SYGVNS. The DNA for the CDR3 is TGTGCCAGCAGTGAATATAAGGGGGGGGCTGCAGATACGCAGTATTTT. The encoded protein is CASSEYKGGAADTQYF.

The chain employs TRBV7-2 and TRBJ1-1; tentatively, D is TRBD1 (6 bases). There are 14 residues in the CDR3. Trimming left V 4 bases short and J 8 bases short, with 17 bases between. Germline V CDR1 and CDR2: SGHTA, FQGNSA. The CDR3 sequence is CASSSSIQGHEAFF. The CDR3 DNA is TGTGCCAGCAGCTCCAGCATACAGGGTCACGAAGCTTTCTTT.

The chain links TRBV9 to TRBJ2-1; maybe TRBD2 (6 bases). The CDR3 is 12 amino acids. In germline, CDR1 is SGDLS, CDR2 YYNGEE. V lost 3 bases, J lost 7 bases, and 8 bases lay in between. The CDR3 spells CASSAGGNEQFF. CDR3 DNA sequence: TGTGCCAGCAGCGCAGGAGGGAATGAGCAGTTCTTC.

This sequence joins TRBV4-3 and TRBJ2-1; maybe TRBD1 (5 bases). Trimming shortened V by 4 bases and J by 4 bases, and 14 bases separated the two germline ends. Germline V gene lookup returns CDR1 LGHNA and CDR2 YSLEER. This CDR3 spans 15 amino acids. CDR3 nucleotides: TGCGCCAGCAGCCGCGGAACAGGACCATACAATGAGCAGTTCTTC. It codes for CASSRGTGPYNEQFF.

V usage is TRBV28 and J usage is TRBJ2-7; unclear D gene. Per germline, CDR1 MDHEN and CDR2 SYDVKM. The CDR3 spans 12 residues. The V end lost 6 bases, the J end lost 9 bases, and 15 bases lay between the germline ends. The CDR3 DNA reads TGTGCCAGCAGCGACGGGTTCTCCGGGCAGTACTTC. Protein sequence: CASSDGFSGQYF. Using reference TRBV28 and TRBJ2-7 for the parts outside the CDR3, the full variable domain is DVKVTQSSRYLVKRTGEKVFLECVQDMDHENMFWYRQDPGLGLRLIYFSYDVKMKEKGDIPEGYSVSREKKERFSLILESASTNQTSMYLCASSDGFSGQYFGPGTRLTVT.

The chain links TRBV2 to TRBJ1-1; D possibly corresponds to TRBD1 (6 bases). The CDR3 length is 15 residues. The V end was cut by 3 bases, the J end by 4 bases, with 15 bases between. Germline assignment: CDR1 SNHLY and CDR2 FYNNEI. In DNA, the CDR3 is TGTGCCAGCAGTGACTTCAGGGGCCAATTCACTGAAGCTTTCTTT. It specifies CASSDFRGQFTEAFF. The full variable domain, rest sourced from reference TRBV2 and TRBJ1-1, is EPEVTQTPSHQVTQMGQEVILRCVPISNHLYFYWYRQILGQKVEFLVSFYNNEISEKSEIFDDQFSVERPDGSNFTLKIRSTKLEDSAMYFCASSDFRGQFTEAFFGQGTRLTVV.

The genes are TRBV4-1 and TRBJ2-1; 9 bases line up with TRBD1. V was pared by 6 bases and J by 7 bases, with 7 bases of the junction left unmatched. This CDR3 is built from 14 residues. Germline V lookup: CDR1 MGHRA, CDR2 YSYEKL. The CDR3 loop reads CASSRDRVGNEQFF. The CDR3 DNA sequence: TGCGCCAGCAGTCGGGACAGGGTGGGGAATGAGCAGTTCTTC.

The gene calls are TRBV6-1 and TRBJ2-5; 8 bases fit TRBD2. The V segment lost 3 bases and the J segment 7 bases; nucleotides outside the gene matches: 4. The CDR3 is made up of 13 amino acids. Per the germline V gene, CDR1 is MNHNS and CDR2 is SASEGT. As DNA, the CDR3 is TGTGCCAGCAGTGAGGGACTAGTTGGGACCCAGTACTTC. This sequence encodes CASSEGLVGTQYF.

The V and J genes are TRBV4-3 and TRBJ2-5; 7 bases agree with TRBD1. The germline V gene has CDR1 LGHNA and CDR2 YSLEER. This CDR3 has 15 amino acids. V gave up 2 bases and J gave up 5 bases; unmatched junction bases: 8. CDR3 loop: CASSQNRGSFETQYF. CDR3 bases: TGCGCCAGCAGCCAAAACAGGGGTAGCTTCGAGACCCAGTACTTC.

CDR3 protein: CASSVGLQETQYF. As DNA, the CDR3 is TGTGCCAGCAGCGTAGGGTTACAAGAGACCCAGTACTTC. V is TRBV9 and J is TRBJ2-5, with D unclear. Trimming pared 0 bases from V and 2 bases from J, leaving 5 bases between. Per the germline V gene, CDR1 is SGDLS and CDR2 is YYNGEE. The CDR3 extends over 13 amino acids.

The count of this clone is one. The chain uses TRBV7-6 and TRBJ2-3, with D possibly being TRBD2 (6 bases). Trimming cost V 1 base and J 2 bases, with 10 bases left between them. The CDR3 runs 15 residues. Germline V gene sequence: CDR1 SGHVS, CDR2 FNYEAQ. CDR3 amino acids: CASSLGGAVTDTQYF. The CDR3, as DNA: TGTGCCAGCAGCTTAGGCGGGGCAGTCACAGATACGCAGTATTTT.

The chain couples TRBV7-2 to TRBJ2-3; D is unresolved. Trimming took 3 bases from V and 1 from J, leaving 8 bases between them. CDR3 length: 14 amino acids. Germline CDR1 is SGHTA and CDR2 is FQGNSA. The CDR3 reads CASSFLGGTDTQYF. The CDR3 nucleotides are TGTGCCAGCAGCTTCTTAGGCGGCACAGATACGCAGTATTTT. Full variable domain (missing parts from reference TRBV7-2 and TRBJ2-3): GAGVSQSPSNKVTEKGKDVELRCDPISGHTALYWYRQSLGQGLEFLIYFQGNSAPDKSGLPSDRFSAERTGGSVSTLTIQRTQQEDSAVYLCASSFLGGTDTQYFGPGTRLTVL.